This TCR beta chain was sequenced in a study of shared clonotypes between healthy human individuals. With respect to this clone: Its antigen remains unidentified.

Study conclusions and caveats: There were few donors, and this limited the genetic and exposure-history diversity represented.

This table comes from immunoSEQ multiplex PCR, and its TCRdb copy is limited to in-frame clones, with some not included. Altogether 600,000 to 700,000 clones are present, roughly 73% being singletons, with the ten largest covering under 2%. Trimming shortened V by 3 bases and J by 4 bases, and 16 bases separated the two germline ends. Germline V gene lookup returns CDR1 GTSNPN and CDR2 SVGIG (reference sequence). This CDR3 has 14 residues. The sequence derives from a woman in her twenties or thirties in good health. This sequence joins TRBV30 and TRBJ2-7; D may be TRBD1 (6 bases). Sample: memory CD4+ T cells sorted from blood. Sample subset: CD45RA-negative fraction. CDR3 coding DNA: TGTGCCTGGAGCGGGGTACAGGGAGCTTACGAGCAGTACTTC. Amino acids: CAWSGVQGAYEQYF.